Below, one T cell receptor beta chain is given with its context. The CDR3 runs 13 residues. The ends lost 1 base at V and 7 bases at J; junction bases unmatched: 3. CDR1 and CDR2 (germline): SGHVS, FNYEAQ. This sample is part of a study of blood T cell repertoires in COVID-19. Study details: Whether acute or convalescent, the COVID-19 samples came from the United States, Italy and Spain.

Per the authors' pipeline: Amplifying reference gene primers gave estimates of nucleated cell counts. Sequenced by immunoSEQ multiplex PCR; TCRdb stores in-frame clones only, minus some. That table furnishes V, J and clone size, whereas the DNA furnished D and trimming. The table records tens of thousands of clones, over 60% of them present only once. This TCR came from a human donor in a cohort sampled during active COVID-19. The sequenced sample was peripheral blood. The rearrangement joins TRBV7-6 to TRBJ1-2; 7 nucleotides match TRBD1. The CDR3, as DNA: TGTGCCAGCAGCTTAGATCCAGGGGGTGGCTACACCTTC. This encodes CASSLDPGGGYTF.